These 8 T cell receptor beta chains were sequenced from one sample in a study of CXCR3-negative and CXCR3-positive naive CD8 T cells. Whole-study results and caveats: CXCR3-positive naive cells had more hydrophobic TRB CDR3s than CXCR3-negative naive cells.

Their cognate antigens are unknown. It was by 5' RACE with UMI labels that the TRB cDNA libraries were prepared. TCRdb reprocessed the 5' RACE reads, with one entry per CDR3 protein and no DNA. The sample spans about 98,000 distinct CDR3 sequences; the ten largest clones claim approximately 1%. Sequencing input: naive CXCR3+ CD8+ T cells from blood. Subset defined: CD45RO-CCR7+CD27+CD95- naive CD8+ T cells expressing CXCR3 (TNR3+). The receptor set was obtained from a human donor in good health. Some clones in this sample may be carry-over from other donors' samples.

The CDR3 protein is CASSQVTVNTGELFF. V and J are TRBV4-3 and TRBJ2-2; the TCRdb call, TRBD1, lacks DNA for checking. Germline CDR1 and CDR2: LGHNA and YSLEER. CDR3 length: 15 residues.

This chain connects TRBV11-2 to TRBJ2-7; TCRdb lists TRBD1, though no DNA is available to test this call. This CDR3 has 13 amino acids. Per germline, CDR1 SGHAT and CDR2 FQNNGV. The CDR3 region is CASSSGRRNEQYF.

V and J are TRBV7-6 and TRBJ1-5. This CDR3 has 14 residues. Germline V CDR1 and CDR2: SGHVS, FNYEAQ. The CDR3 region is CASSSHPGNQPQHF. Combining the CDR3 with reference TRBV7-6 and TRBJ1-5 gives the whole variable domain GAGVSQSPRYKVTKRGQDVALRCDPISGHVSLYWYRQALGQGPEFLTYFNYEAQQDKSGLPNDRFSAERPEGSISTLTIQRTEQRDSAMYRCASSSHPGNQPQHFGDGTRLSIL.

This chain links TRBV6-2 or TRBV6-3 with TRBJ2-6. Germline V gene lookup returns CDR1 MNHEY and CDR2 SVGEGT. The CDR3 spans 15 residues. This CDR3 is CASSYTTTGANVLTF.

The rearrangement uses TRBV6-2 or TRBV6-3 and TRBJ1-5; absent DNA, TCRdb's TRBD1 call cannot be checked. CDR3 length: 17 amino acids. The germline V gene has CDR1 MNHEY and CDR2 SVGEGT. CDR3 sequence: CASSYPDSSHSNQPQHF.

This chain joins TRBV7-7 and TRBJ2-2; the D call from TCRdb, TRBD1, cannot be confirmed without DNA. Germline V lookup: CDR1 SSHAT, CDR2 FNYEAQ (reference sequence). The CDR3 runs to 17 residues. CDR3: CASSLGTGELGTGELFF.

This chain links TRBV12-3 or TRBV12-4 with TRBJ2-2; TCRdb gives TRBD1 as the D gene, but with no DNA this cannot be confirmed. The CDR3 covers 15 residues. The chain's CDR3 is CASSLSAGETGELFF.

The V and J genes are TRBV23-1 and TRBJ2-2; TCRdb outputs TRBD1, but without DNA this stays unchecked. TRBV23-1 is an ORF for which the function is uncertain. The CDR3 spans 18 residues. The CDR3: CASSQPDREDSNTGELFF.